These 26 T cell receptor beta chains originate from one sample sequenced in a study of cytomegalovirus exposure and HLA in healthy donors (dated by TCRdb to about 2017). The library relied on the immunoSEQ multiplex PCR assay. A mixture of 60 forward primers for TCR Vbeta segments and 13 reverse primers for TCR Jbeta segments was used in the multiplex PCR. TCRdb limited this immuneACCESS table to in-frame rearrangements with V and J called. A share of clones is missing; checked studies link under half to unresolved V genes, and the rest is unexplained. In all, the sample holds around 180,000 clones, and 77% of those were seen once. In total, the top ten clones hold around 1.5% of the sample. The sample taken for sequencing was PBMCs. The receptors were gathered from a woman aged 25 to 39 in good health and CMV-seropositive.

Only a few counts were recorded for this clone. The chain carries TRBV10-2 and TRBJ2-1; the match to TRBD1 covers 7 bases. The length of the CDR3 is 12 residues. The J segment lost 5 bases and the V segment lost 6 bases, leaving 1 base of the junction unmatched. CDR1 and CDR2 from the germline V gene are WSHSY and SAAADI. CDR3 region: CASRQGNNEQFF. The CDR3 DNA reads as TGCGCCAGCAGACAGGGGAACAATGAGCAGTTCTTC.

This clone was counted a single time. The CDR3 nucleotides read TGTGCCAGCAGTCTCGGACTAGCGGGAGAGACCCAGTACTTC. Translated, it gives CASSLGLAGETQYF. The J gene is TRBJ2-5, the V gene TRBV28, with 11 bases matching TRBD2. The length of the CDR3 is 14 residues. V was pared by 5 bases and J by 4 bases, with 3 bases of the junction left unmatched. CDR1 MDHEN and CDR2 SYDVKM come from the germline V gene.

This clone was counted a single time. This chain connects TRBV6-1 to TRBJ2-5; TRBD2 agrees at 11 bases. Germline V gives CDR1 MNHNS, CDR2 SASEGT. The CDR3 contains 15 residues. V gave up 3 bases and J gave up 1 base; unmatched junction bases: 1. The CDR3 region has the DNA TGTGCCAGCAGTGAGCTAGCGGGAGGCCAAGAGACCCAGTACTTC. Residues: CASSELAGGQETQYF.

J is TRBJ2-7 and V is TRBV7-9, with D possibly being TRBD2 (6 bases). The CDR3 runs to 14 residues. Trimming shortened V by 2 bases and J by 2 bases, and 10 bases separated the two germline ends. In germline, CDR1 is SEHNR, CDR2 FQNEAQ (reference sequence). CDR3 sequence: CASSLRRGPYEQYF. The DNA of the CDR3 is TGTGCCAGCAGCTTAAGGCGGGGTCCCTACGAGCAGTACTTC. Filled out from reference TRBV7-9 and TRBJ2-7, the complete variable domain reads DTGVSQNPRHKITKRGQNVTFRCDPISEHNRLYWYRQTLGQGPEFLTYFQNEAQLEKSRLLSDRFSAERPKGSFSTLEIQRTEQGDSAMYLCASSLRRGPYEQYFGPGTRLTVT.

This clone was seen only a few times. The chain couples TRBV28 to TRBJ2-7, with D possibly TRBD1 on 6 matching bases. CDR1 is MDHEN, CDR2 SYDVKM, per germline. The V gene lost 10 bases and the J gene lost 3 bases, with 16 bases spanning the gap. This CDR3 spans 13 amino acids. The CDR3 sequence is CATEDRRIYEQYF. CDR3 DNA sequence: TGTGCCACCGAGGACAGAAGAATCTACGAGCAGTACTTC.

For the CDR3, the DNA is TGCGCCAGCAGCTTGTTGACAGGTGATGAAAAACTGTTTTTT. Amino acids: CASSLLTGDEKLFF. The chain combines TRBV5-1 with TRBJ1-4; possibly TRBD1 for D (6 bases). CDR3 length: 14 amino acids. Germline loops: CDR1 SGHRS, CDR2 YFSETQ. V dropped 1 base and J dropped 6 bases, with 10 bases sitting between them. Together with reference TRBV5-1 and TRBJ1-4, the CDR3 gives the full variable domain: KAGVTQTPRYLIKTRGQQVTLSCSPISGHRSVSWYQQTPGQGLQFLFEYFSETQRNKGNFPGRFSGRQFSNSRSEMNVSTLELGDSALYLCASSLLTGDEKLFFGSGTQLSVL.

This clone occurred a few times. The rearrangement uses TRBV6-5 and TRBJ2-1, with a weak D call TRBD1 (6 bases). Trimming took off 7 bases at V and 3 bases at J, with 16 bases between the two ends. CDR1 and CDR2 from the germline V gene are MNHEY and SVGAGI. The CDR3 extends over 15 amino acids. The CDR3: CASKNDRSLYNEQFF. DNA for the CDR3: TGTGCCAGCAAAAATGACAGGAGCCTCTACAATGAGCAGTTCTTC.

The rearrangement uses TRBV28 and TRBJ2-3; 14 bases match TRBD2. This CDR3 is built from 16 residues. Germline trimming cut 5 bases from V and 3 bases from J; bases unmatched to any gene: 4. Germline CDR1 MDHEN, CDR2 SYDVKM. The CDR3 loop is CASSPWTSGRTDTQYF. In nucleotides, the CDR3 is TGTGCCAGCAGTCCTTGGACTAGCGGGAGGACAGATACGCAGTATTTT.

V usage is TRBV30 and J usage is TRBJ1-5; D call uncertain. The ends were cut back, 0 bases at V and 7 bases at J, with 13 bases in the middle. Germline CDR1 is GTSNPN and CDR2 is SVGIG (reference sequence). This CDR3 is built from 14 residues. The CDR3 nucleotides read TGTGCCTGGAGTGTAAACCAGGTTGGGCAGCCCCAGCATTTT. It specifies CAWSVNQVGQPQHF.

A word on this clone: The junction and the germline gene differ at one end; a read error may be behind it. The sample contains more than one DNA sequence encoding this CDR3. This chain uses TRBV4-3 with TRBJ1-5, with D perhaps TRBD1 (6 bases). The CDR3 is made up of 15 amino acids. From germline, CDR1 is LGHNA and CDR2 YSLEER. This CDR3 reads CASSQVQGQGQPQHF. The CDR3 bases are TGCGCCAGCAGTCAAGTTCAGGGGCAAGGTCAGCCCCAGCATTTT.

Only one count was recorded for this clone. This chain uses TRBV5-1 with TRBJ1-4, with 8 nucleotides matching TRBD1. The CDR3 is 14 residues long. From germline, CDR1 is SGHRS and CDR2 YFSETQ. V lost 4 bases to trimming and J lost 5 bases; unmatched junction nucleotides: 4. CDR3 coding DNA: TGCGCCAGCAGCCCCACAGGGGGAAATGAAAAACTGTTTTTT. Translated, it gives CASSPTGGNEKLFF.

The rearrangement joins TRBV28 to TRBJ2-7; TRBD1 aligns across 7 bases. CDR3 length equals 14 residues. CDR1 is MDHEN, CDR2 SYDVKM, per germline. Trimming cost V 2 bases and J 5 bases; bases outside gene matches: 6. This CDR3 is CASSLPRDSNEQYF. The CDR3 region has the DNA TGTGCCAGCAGTTTACCCAGGGACAGCAACGAGCAGTACTTC.

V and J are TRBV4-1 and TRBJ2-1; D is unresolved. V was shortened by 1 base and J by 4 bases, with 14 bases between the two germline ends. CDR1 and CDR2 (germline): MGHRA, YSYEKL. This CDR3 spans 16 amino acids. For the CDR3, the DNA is TGCGCCAGCAGCCAAGTTGATCTAACCCAATACAATGAGCAGTTCTTC. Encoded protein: CASSQVDLTQYNEQFF.

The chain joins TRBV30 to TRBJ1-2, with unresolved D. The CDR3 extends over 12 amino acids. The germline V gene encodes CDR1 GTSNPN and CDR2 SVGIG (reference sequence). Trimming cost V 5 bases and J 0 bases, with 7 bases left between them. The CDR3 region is CAWHVANYGYTF. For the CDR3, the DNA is TGTGCCTGGCATGTAGCTAACTATGGCTACACCTTC.

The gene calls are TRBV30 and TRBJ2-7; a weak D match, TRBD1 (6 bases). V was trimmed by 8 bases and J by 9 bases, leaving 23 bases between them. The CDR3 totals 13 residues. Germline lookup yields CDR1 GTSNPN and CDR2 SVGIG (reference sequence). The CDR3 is CARDNSLGGRQYF. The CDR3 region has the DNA TGTGCCCGCGATAATTCGTTAGGGGGAAGGCAGTACTTC. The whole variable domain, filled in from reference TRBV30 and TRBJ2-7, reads SQTIHQWPATLVQPVGSPLSLECTVEGTSNPNLYWYRQAAGRGLQLLFYSVGIGQISSEVPQNLSASRPQDRQFILSSKKLLLSDSGFYLCARDNSLGGRQYFGPGTRLTVT.

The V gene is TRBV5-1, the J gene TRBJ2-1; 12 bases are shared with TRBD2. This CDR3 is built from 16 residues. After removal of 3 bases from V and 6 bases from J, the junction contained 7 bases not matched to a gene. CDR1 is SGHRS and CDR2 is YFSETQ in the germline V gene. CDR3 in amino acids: CASSSRLAGGPNEQFF. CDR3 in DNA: TGCGCCAGCAGCTCCCGTCTAGCGGGAGGGCCCAATGAGCAGTTCTTC.

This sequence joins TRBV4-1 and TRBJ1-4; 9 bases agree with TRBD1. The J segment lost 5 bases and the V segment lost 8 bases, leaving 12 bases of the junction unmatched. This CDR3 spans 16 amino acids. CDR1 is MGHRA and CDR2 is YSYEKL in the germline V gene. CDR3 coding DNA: TGCGCCAGCGCCCGGGACAGGGAATCACAGAATGAAAAACTGTTTTTT. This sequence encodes CASARDRESQNEKLFF.

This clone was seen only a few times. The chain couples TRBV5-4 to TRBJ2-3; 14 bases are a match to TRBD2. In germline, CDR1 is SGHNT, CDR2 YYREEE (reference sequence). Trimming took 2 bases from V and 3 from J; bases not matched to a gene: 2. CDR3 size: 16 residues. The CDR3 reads CASSFGTSGRTDTQYF. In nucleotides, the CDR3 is TGTGCCAGCAGCTTTGGGACTAGCGGGAGAACAGATACGCAGTATTTT.

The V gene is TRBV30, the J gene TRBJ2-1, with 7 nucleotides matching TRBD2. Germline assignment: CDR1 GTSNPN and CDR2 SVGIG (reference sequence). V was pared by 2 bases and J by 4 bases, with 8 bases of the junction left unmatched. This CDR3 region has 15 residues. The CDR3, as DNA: TGTGCCTGGAGTAAGGGGTCTAGCGGATACAATGAGCAGTTCTTC. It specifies CAWSKGSSGYNEQFF. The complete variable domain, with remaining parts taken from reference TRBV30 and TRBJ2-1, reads SQTIHQWPATLVQPVGSPLSLECTVEGTSNPNLYWYRQAAGRGLQLLFYSVGIGQISSEVPQNLSASRPQDRQFILSSKKLLLSDSGFYLCAWSKGSSGYNEQFFGPGTRLTVL.

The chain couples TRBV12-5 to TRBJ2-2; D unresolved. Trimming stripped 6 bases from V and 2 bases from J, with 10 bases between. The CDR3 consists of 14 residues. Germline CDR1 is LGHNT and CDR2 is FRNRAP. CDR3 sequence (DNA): TGTGCTAGTGGGCCGACACCTAACACCGGGGAGCTGTTTTTT. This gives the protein CASGPTPNTGELFF.

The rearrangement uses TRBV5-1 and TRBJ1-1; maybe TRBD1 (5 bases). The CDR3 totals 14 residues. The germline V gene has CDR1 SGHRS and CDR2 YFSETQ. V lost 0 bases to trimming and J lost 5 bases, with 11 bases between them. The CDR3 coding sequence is TGCGCCAGCAGCTTGGCGCAGGGCGGTACTGAAGCTTTCTTT. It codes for CASSLAQGGTEAFF.

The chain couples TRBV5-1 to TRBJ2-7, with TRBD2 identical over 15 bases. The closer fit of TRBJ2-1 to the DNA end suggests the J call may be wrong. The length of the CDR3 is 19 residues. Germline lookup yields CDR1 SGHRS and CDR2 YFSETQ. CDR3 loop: CASAHPGLAGGRADNEQFF. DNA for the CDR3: TGCGCCAGCGCCCATCCGGGACTAGCGGGAGGTCGGGCGGACAATGAGCAGTTCTTC.

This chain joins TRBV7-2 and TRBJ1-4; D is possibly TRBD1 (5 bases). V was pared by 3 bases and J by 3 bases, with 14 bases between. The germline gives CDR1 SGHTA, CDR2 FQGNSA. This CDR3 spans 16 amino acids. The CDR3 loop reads CASSFGAGAANEKLFF. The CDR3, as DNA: TGTGCCAGCAGCTTTGGGGCAGGCGCGGCTAATGAAAAACTGTTTTTT.

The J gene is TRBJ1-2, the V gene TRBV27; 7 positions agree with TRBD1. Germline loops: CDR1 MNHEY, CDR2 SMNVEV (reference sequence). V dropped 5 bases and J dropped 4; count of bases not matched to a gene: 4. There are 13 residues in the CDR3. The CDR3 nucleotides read TGTGCCAGCAGTCCACAGGGGTCCTATGGCTACACCTTC. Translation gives CASSPQGSYGYTF.

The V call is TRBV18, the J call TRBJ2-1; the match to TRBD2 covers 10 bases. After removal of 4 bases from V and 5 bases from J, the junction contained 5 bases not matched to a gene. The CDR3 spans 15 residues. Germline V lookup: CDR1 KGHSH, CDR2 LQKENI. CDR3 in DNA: TGTGCCAGCTCACGGGGGACTAGCGAAAACAATGAGCAGTTCTTC. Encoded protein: CASSRGTSENNEQFF. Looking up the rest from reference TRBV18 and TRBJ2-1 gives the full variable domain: NAGVMQNPRHLVRRRGQEARLRCSPMKGHSHVYWYRQLPEEGLKFMVYLQKENIIDESGMPKERFSAEFPKEGPSILRIQQVVRGDSAAYFCASSRGTSENNEQFFGPGTRLTVL.

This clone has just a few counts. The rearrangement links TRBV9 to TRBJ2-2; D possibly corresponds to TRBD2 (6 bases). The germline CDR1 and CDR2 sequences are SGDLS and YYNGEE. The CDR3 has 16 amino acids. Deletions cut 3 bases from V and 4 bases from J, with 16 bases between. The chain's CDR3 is CASSARGSIFTGELFF. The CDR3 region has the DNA TGTGCCAGCAGCGCGCGGGGCAGCATATTCACCGGGGAGCTGTTTTTT.